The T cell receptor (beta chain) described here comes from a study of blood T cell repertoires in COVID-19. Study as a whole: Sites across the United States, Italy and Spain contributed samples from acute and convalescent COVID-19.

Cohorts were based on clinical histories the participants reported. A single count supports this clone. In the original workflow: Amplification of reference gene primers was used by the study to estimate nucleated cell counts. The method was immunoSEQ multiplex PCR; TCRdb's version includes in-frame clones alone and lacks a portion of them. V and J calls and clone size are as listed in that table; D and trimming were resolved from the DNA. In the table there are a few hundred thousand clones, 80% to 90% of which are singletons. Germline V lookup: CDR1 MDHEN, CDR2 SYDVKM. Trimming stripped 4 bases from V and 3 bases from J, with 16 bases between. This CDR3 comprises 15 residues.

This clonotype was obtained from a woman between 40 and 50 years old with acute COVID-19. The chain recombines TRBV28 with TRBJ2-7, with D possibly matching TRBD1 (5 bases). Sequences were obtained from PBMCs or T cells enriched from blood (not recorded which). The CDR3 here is CASSSPVGQDYEQYF. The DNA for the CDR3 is TGTGCCAGCAGTTCTCCCGTGGGGCAGGACTACGAGCAGTACTTC.